A selection of T cell receptor beta chains follows, all from one sample in a study of T cells in Graves' hyperthyroidism and ophthalmopathy. In TCRdb, the multiplex PCR reads were re-called with MiXCR into one record per CDR3 protein. This sample has 300,000 to 450,000 distinct CDR3 sequences, with approximately 18% found just once. Sequenced input: blood. Receptors originate from a woman younger than 45 with Graves' hyperthyroidism that later progressed to Graves' ophthalmopathy. The CDR3 runs from the conserved cysteine through the conserved F or W. Fields, in order: clone size, J gene, D gene, V gene, CDR3 protein, CDR3 DNA. The D gene is left open where the match is weak. Clone size is not always given. Where it is, it says once, few, many or a class for expanded clones.

NA,TRBJ2-7,TRBD2,TRBV7-2,CASSLASGLAGARYEQYF,TGTGCCAGCAGCTTAGCATCGGGACTAGCGGGAGCGCGTTACGAGCAGTACTTC
few,TRBJ2-7,TRBD1,TRBV5-6,CASSAGAGGSYEQYF,TGTGCCAGCAGCGCCGGGGCAGGGGGCTCCTACGAGCAGTACTTC
many,TRBJ2-1,TRBD2,TRBV24-1,CATSANPTSGREVYNEQFF,TGTGCCACCAGCGCTAACCCGACTAGCGGGAGGGAGGTCTACAATGAGCAGTTCTTC
many,TRBJ1-4,NA,TRBV28,CASRSPPGENEKLFF,TGTGCCAGCAGATCCCCTCCCGGAGAAAATGAAAAACTGTTTTTT
many,TRBJ1-4,TRBD1,TRBV7-7,CASSYRDSPNEKLFF,TGTGCCAGCAGCTACCGGGACAGTCCTAATGAAAAACTGTTTTTT
NA,TRBJ1-1,NA,TRBV4-1,CASSQVVDIPMNTEAFF,TGCGCCAGCAGCCAAGTGGTGGACATCCCCATGAACACTGAAGCTTTCTTT
many,TRBJ2-2,NA,TRBV28,CASSLYLAGELFF,TGTGCCAGCAGTTTATACTTAGCCGGGGAGCTGTTTTTT
many,TRBJ2-1,TRBD2,TRBV10-3,CAIRIAGEPGGEQFF,TGTGCCATCAGAATAGCGGGAGAACCGGGTGGTGAGCAGTTCTTC
NA,TRBJ2-3,NA,TRBV29-1,CSVDGGQDTQYF,TGCAGCGTTGACGGGGGGCAAGATACGCAGTATTTT
many,TRBJ2-7,NA,TRBV2,CASTPRRSGWDYEQYF,TGTGCCAGCACTCCTCGGCGATCAGGGTGGGACTACGAGCAGTACTTC
many,TRBJ2-1,TRBD1,TRBV7-9,CASSPMGQKYNEQFF,TGTGCCAGCAGCCCAATGGGACAGAAGTACAATGAGCAGTTCTTC
many,TRBJ2-1,NA,TRBV2,CASSVQGSRYNEQFF,TGTGCCAGCAGTGTTCAGGGTTCTCGGTACAATGAGCAGTTCTTC
few,TRBJ1-3,NA,TRBV5-1,CASSSDSYSGNTIYF,TGCGCCAGCAGCTCCGACAGTTACTCTGGAAACACCATATATTTT
many,TRBJ2-5,TRBD2,TRBV20-1,CSARDLSGRQETQYF,TGCAGTGCTAGAGATCTCAGCGGGAGACAAGAGACCCAGTACTTC
many,TRBJ1-2,NA,TRBV7-9,CASSFTQNYGYTF,TGTGCCAGCAGCTTTACACAGAACTATGGCTACACCTTC
few,TRBJ1-2,NA,TRBV7-9,CASSPGQPYRYGYTF,TGTGCCAGCAGCCCCGGACAGCCTTATCGCTATGGCTACACCTTC
many,TRBJ2-1,TRBD1,TRBV6-1,CASSYEDRGRDEQFF,TGTGCCAGCAGTTATGAGGACAGGGGGCGCGATGAGCAGTTCTTC
NA,TRBJ2-7,TRBD1,TRBV3-1,CASSPKPGTGGGYEQYF,TGTGCCAGCAGCCCCAAGCCCGGGACAGGGGGCGGCTACGAGCAGTACTTC
NA,TRBJ2-4,TRBD1,TRBV2,CTSSEDGGTGGRVWHF,TGTACCAGCAGTGAAGATGGAGGAACAGGGGGAAGGGTCTGGCACTTC
NA,TRBJ1-5,NA,TRBV9,CASSRTGMGNQPQHF,TGTGCCAGCAGCCGAACAGGGATGGGCAATCAGCCCCAGCATTTT
NA,TRBJ1-1,TRBD1,TRBV19,CASSRLTGLNTEAFF,TGTGCCAGTAGTAGGTTGACAGGGTTGAACACTGAAGCTTTCTTT
NA,TRBJ2-1,NA,TRBV19,CASSTPHRRGEQFF,TGTGCCAGTAGTACCCCCCACCGGAGGGGTGAGCAGTTCTTC
many,TRBJ1-1,TRBD1,TRBV12-3/TRBV12-4,CASSFTLAGTGFEAFF,TGTGCCAGCAGTTTCACGCTAGCCGGGACAGGGTTTGAAGCTTTCTTT
NA,TRBJ2-5,TRBD1,TRBV3-1,CARSQGLGTGGSRETQYF,TGTGCCCGCAGCCAAGGATTAGGGACAGGGGGTTCCCGGGAGACCCAGTACTTC
many,TRBJ2-5,NA,TRBV30,CAWSVLGGETQYF,TGTGCCTGGAGTGTACTTGGTGGAGAGACCCAGTACTTC
few,TRBJ1-2,NA,TRBV20-1,CSATLLPGGANYGYTF,TGCAGTGCTACGCTCCTACCCGGGGGCGCCAACTATGGCTACACCTTC
many,TRBJ1-1,TRBD1,TRBV5-6,CASSSGTGVNTEAFF,TGTGCCAGCAGCTCCGGGACAGGGGTGAACACTGAAGCTTTCTTT
NA,TRBJ2-3,NA,TRBV30,CAWSVIYGREAQYF,TGTGCCTGGAGTGTAATCTATGGAAGGGAGGCGCAGTATTTT
few,TRBJ1-5,NA,TRBV19,CASSPGDLQPQHF,TGTGCCAGTAGCCCGGGGGACCTTCAGCCCCAGCATTTT
many,TRBJ2-3,TRBD2,TRBV29-1,CSVQTSGRAPPRYTQYF,TGCAGCGTGCAGACTAGCGGGAGGGCCCCACCCAGATATACGCAGTATTTT
NA,TRBJ1-4,NA,TRBV2,CASDRGFNANEKLFF,TGTGCCAGCGATCGGGGATTTAACGCTAATGAAAAACTGTTTTTT
many,TRBJ2-5,NA,TRBV30,CAWSTVRGRKETQYF,TGTGCCTGGAGCACCGTTAGGGGACGAAAAGAGACCCAGTACTTC
many,TRBJ1-1,NA,TRBV2,CASGQDVTEAFF,TGTGCCAGCGGGCAGGATGTAACTGAAGCTTTCTTT
NA,TRBJ2-3,NA,TRBV5-4,CASSLFGYVRSTDTQYF,TGTGCCAGCAGCTTGTTTGGGTATGTGCGGAGCACAGATACGCAGTATTTT
NA,TRBJ1-2,NA,TRBV6-4,CASSEQGINYGYTF,TGTGCCAGCAGTGAACAGGGTATTAACTATGGCTACACCTTC
many,TRBJ2-1,NA,TRBV7-6,CASADDPGVGEQFF,TGTGCCAGCGCGGACGACCCGGGGGTGGGTGAGCAGTTCTTC
many,TRBJ2-4,NA,TRBV12-3/TRBV12-4,CASGGGERGQGPSKNIQYF,TGTGCCAGCGGCGGGGGTGAACGAGGACAGGGACCATCCAAAAACATTCAGTACTTC
many,TRBJ1-6,NA,TRBV20-1,CSATHTVGRSPLHF,TGCAGTGCCACTCACACGGTCGGGCGGTCACCCCTCCACTTT
many,TRBJ1-5,TRBD1,TRBV27,CASRRAGTAHSNQPQHF,TGTGCCAGCAGGCGAGCCGGGACAGCTCATAGCAATCAGCCCCAGCATTTT
NA,TRBJ1-4,NA,TRBV5-4,CASSFDGDEKLFF,TGTGCCAGCAGCTTTGATGGGGATGAAAAACTGTTTTTT
few,TRBJ2-5,TRBD1,TRBV10-3,CAISAGTGGAELQETQYF,TGTGCCATCAGTGCCGGGACAGGGGGGGCGGAACTTCAAGAGACCCAGTACTTC
few,TRBJ2-3,TRBD1,TRBV7-9,CASRARQDRGGTDTQYF,TGTGCCAGCAGAGCTAGACAGGACAGGGGTGGGACAGATACGCAGTATTTT
many,TRBJ2-7,NA,TRBV28,CASSPMGGGVFFEQYF,TGTGCCAGCAGTCCGATGGGAGGGGGCGTATTTTTCGAGCAGTACTTC
many,TRBJ2-7,TRBD1,TRBV10-3,CAISGTQGAYEQYF,TGTGCCATCAGCGGAACCCAGGGGGCCTACGAGCAGTACTTC
NA,TRBJ2-1,TRBD1,TRBV5-1,CASSLEGTGGFEYNEQFF,TGCGCCAGCAGCTTGGAGGGTACAGGGGGGTTCGAATACAATGAGCAGTTCTTC
NA,TRBJ1-3,NA,TRBV7-8,CASSHNPGASGNTIYF,TGTGCCAGCAGCCACAACCCAGGGGCTTCTGGAAACACCATATATTTT
NA,TRBJ2-3,TRBD2,TRBV6-1,CASSDATSPPDTQYF,TGTGCCAGCAGTGACGCGACTAGCCCCCCAGATACGCAGTATTTT
NA,TRBJ2-2,TRBD2,TRBV3-1,CASRATSRTTGELFF,TGTGCCAGCAGAGCGACTAGCAGGACGACCGGGGAGCTGTTTTTT
NA,TRBJ2-7,TRBD1,TRBV6-5,CASSYSANRGFTYEQYF,TGTGCCAGCAGTTACTCAGCTAACAGGGGCTTCACCTACGAGCAGTACTTC
few,TRBJ1-2,NA,TRBV29-1,CSVSIPGEEYGYTF,TGCAGCGTTTCCATCCCAGGGGAGGAGTATGGCTACACCTTC
many,TRBJ1-1,NA,TRBV9,CASSVDEGRGTEAFF,TGTGCCAGCAGCGTAGATGAGGGAAGGGGCACTGAAGCTTTCTTT
NA,TRBJ2-5,TRBD1,TRBV2,CASTEDRRETQYF,TGTGCCAGCACCGAGGACAGGCGAGAGACCCAGTACTTC
many,TRBJ1-1,NA,TRBV27,CASSAQVGATEAFF,TGTGCCAGCAGTGCGCAGGTAGGGGCCACTGAAGCTTTCTTT
NA,TRBJ1-5,TRBD1,TRBV6-1,CASSAGQGGEPQHF,TGTGCCAGCAGTGCAGGACAGGGCGGAGAGCCCCAGCATTTT
many,TRBJ2-3,TRBD2,TRBV28,CGAHPNRGGEGWDTQYF,TGTGGAGCACATCCCAATAGGGGCGGGGAGGGTTGGGATACGCAGTATTTT
NA,TRBJ1-1,NA,TRBV15,CATSRDQKAFF,TGTGCCACCAGCAGAGATCAAAAAGCTTTCTTT